The present entry profiles one T cell receptor (beta chain) with its context. Its matching antigen is unknown. At one end the junction does not follow the germline gene, possibly because of a read error. Alpha and beta constant-region primers primed reverse transcription of around 500 ng RNA. Using multiplexing indices, alpha and beta chain libraries were generated apart by chain-specific third strand synthesis. Second strand DNA was synthesized using a primer at the SP2 site. The library had 12-nucleotide molecular identifiers formed by two random hexamers joined together. TCRdb called the 5' RACE reads again in MiXCR, with one record for every CDR3 protein. The sample comprises some 17,000 distinct CDR3 sequences, just under 9.5% of which are singletons, and roughly 4.6% rests with the top ten. The CDR3 length is 16 residues. In germline, CDR1 is SEHNR, CDR2 FQNEAQ (reference sequence). No cell fractionation was done, so the repertoire covers all unsorted peripheral blood T cells.

This sample is drawn from a study of HIV-infected patients and healthy controls. General study findings and limits: Healthy controls shared more CDR3 sequences between individuals than HIV-infected patients did.

Sequencing was performed on blood. This chain joins TRBV7-9 and TRBJ2-5; tentative D call: TRBD2 (5 bases). This sequence originates from an adult in good health. CDR3 amino acids: CASSPAGDAVQENQYF. CDR3 coding DNA: TGTGCCAGCAGCCCGGCGGGTGACGCTGTCCAAGAGAACCAGTACTTC.